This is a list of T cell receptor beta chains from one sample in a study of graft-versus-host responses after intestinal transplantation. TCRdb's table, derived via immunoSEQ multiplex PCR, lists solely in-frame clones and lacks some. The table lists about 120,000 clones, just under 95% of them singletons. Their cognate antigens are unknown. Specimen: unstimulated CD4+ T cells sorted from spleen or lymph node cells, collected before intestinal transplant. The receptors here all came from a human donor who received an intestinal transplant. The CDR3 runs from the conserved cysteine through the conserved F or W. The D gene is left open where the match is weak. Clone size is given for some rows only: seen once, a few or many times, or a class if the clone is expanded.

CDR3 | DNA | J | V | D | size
CASSRGLAGGHTQYF | TGTGCCAGCAGCCGGGGACTAGCGGGAGGGCATACGCAGTATTTT | TRBJ2-3 | TRBV27 | TRBD2 | NA
CATSSFREGLTDTQYF | TGTGCCACCAGCAGTTTTCGGGAGGGCCTAACAGATACGCAGTATTTT | TRBJ2-3 | TRBV15 | TRBD2 | NA
CARRPPGNQPQHF | TGCGCCAGGCGGCCTCCGGGGAATCAGCCCCAGCATTTT | TRBJ1-5 | TRBV5-1 | NA | NA
CASSILAGKGNEQYF | TGTGCCAGTAGTATATTGGCAGGAAAAGGGAACGAGCAGTACTTC | TRBJ2-7 | TRBV19 | NA | NA
CASSLVFGTSAKRWAGELFF | TGCGCCAGCAGCTTGGTCTTTGGTACTAGCGCCAAAAGGTGGGCCGGGGAGCTGTTTTTT | TRBJ2-2 | TRBV5-1 | TRBD2 | NA
CASSLGVGGQDYEQYF | TGCGCCAGCAGCTTGGGGGTTGGAGGACAAGACTACGAGCAGTACTTC | TRBJ2-7 | TRBV5-1 | NA | NA
CASRATGLGETQYF | TGTGCCAGCAGGGCGACAGGGTTGGGGGAGACCCAGTACTTC | TRBJ2-5 | TRBV7-9 | TRBD1 | NA
CASSEYWGGDAEAFF | TGTGCCAGCAGTGAATATTGGGGGGGAGACGCTGAAGCTTTCTTT | TRBJ1-1 | TRBV6-1 | NA | NA
CASSQGKGTGRSGGANVLTF | TGTGCCAGCAGCCAAGGGAAGGGGACAGGTAGATCTGGAGGGGCCAACGTCCTGACTTTC | TRBJ2-6 | TRBV4-2 | TRBD1 | NA
CATYAYSEQFF | TGTGCCACCTACGCGTACAGTGAGCAGTTCTTC | TRBJ2-1 | TRBV6-1 | NA | NA
CASRLGGTGELFF | TGTGCCAGCAGACTCGGGGGCACCGGGGAGCTGTTTTTT | TRBJ2-2 | TRBV6-6 | NA | once
CASSLRTVFNEKLFF | TGTGCCAGCAGCTTACGGACAGTCTTTAATGAAAAACTGTTTTTT | TRBJ1-4 | TRBV11-2 | NA | NA
CASSRTEPQHF | TGTGCCAGCAGTAGGACGGAGCCCCAGCATTTT | TRBJ1-5 | TRBV28 | NA | NA
CAWTTRGGYEQYF | TGTGCCTGGACCACCCGGGGCGGCTACGAGCAGTACTTC | TRBJ2-7 | TRBV30 | NA | NA
CASSATFASSYNEQFF | TGCGCCAGCAGCGCCACCTTCGCGAGCTCCTACAATGAGCAGTTCTTC | TRBJ2-1 | TRBV5-1 | NA | NA
CASSEWGRNNEQFF | TGCGCCAGCAGTGAGTGGGGAAGAAACAATGAGCAGTTCTTC | TRBJ2-1 | TRBV10-1 | NA | NA
CASSPMVSDEQFF | TGTGCCAGCAGCCCTATGGTCAGCGATGAGCAGTTCTTC | TRBJ2-1 | TRBV6-6 | NA | once
CASTRSVDNEQYF | TGTGCCAGCACCCGCTCTGTGGACAACGAGCAGTACTTC | TRBJ2-7 | TRBV2 | NA | NA
CATRGQGGTEAFF | TGTGCCACCCGGGGACAGGGGGGTACTGAAGCTTTCTTT | TRBJ1-1 | TRBV15 | TRBD1 | once
CASRRDGGGPSHEQFF | TGCGCCAGCAGAAGGGATGGGGGAGGGCCTTCCCATGAGCAGTTCTTC | TRBJ2-1 | TRBV5-1 | TRBD2 | NA
CASSAAQNPASGYTF | TGTGCCAGCAGCGCTGCCCAGAATCCCGCCAGTGGCTACACCTTC | TRBJ1-2 | TRBV9 | NA | NA
CASSYQYEQYF | TGTGCCAGCAGCTACCAGTACGAGCAGTACTTC | TRBJ2-7 | TRBV7-9 | NA | NA
CASSLARFSYNEQFF | TGTGCCAGCAGTTTAGCTAGGTTTTCCTACAATGAGCAGTTCTTC | TRBJ2-1 | TRBV6-5 | NA | NA
CASGRLAKTDTQYF | TGTGCCAGCGGGAGACTAGCGAAGACAGATACGCAGTATTTT | TRBJ2-3 | TRBV9 | TRBD2 | NA
CAWSLKGGRRYEQYF | TGTGCCTGGAGCCTAAAGGGCGGCAGGCGATACGAGCAGTACTTC | TRBJ2-7 | TRBV30 | NA | NA
CASSFRDRGFSTGNTIYF | TGTGCCAGCAGCTTCCGGGACAGGGGCTTCAGCACTGGAAACACCATATATTTT | TRBJ1-3 | TRBV11-2 | TRBD1 | NA
CASSTAGTGATYEQYF | TGTGCCAGCAGTACCGCCGGGACAGGAGCCACCTACGAGCAGTACTTC | TRBJ2-7 | TRBV28 | TRBD1 | once
CASRTTGAAYGYTF | TGTGCCAGCAGAACCACAGGGGCCGCGTATGGCTACACCTTC | TRBJ1-2 | TRBV6-6 | TRBD1 | NA
CASSQGWGLTGRGMVSADTQYF | TGCGCCAGCAGCCAAGGGTGGGGACTAACGGGACGAGGTATGGTTAGTGCAGATACGCAGTATTTT | TRBJ2-3 | TRBV4-1 | TRBD2 | NA